This TCR beta chain was captured in a study of beta chain features in type 1 diabetes. This clone was seen more than once but under ten times. Germline CDR1 is SGHTA and CDR2 is FQGTGA. The V segment lost 1 base and the J segment 7 bases; nucleotides outside the gene matches: 3. The length of the CDR3 is 13 residues. The study reverse transcribed the entire isolated RNA, so it sequenced expressed TCRB transcripts. Data came from immunoSEQ multiplex PCR; TCRdb stores just in-frame clones and leaves some out. Among 900,000 or so clones listed, 15% to 20% were seen once. This chain joins TRBV7-3 and TRBJ1-1, with 7 bases lining up with TRBD1. This TCR was sampled from a woman under 30 in good health. The sequencing sample was made of naive CD4+ T cells from blood. CDR3 sequence: CASSLNRDSEAFF. CDR3 coding DNA: TGTGCCAGCAGCTTAAACCGGGACAGTGAAGCTTTCTTT. The entire variable domain, with the rest obtained from reference TRBV7-3 and TRBJ1-1, is as follows: GAGVSQTPSNKVTEKGKYVELRCDPISGHTALYWYRQSLGQGPEFLIYFQGTGAADDSGLPNDRFFAVRPEGSVSTLKIQRTERGDSAVYLCASSLNRDSEAFFGQGTRLTVV.